These 28 T cell receptor beta chains originate from one sample sequenced in a study of B cell selection in AIRE deficiency. Regulatory T cells were sorted as CD4+CD25hiCD127low/negative cells. Repertoires were generated with immunoSEQ multiplex PCR, while TCRdb's copy carries only in-frame clones and drops some. This repertoire shows fewer than 25,000 clones, around nine tenths found once; its top ten account for approximately 1.5%. Source material: CD4+CD25+ Tregs sorted from PBMCs. The receptor source for this set is a human donor in good health.

The chain combines TRBV5-1 with TRBJ1-2; D remains ambiguous. Germline CDR1 reads SGHRS; CDR2 reads YFSETQ. The CDR3 runs 16 residues. V gave up 0 bases and J gave up 3 bases, with 15 bases separating them. CDR3 sequence: CASSLEWAGGYYGYTF. CDR3 sequence (DNA): TGCGCCAGCAGCTTGGAGTGGGCGGGCGGTTACTATGGCTACACCTTC. Complete variable domain (other parts from reference TRBV5-1 and TRBJ1-2): KAGVTQTPRYLIKTRGQQVTLSCSPISGHRSVSWYQQTPGQGLQFLFEYFSETQRNKGNFPGRFSGRQFSNSRSEMNVSTLELGDSALYLCASSLEWAGGYYGYTFGSGTRLTVV.

This rearrangement joins TRBV2 to TRBJ1-5; TRBD1 matches 8 bases. V shed 6 bases and J 6 bases; nucleotides not matched to a gene: 7. The CDR3 is 14 amino acids. Germline V gene lookup returns CDR1 SNHLY and CDR2 FYNNEI. CDR3 DNA sequence: TGTGCCAGCAGGGACAGGGTTGAGAGTCAGCCCCAGCATTTT. As protein: CASRDRVESQPQHF.

The chain carries TRBV6-5 and TRBJ1-2; D gene unclear. Germline values: CDR1 MNHEY, CDR2 SVGAGI. This CDR3 has 12 residues. Between the trimmed V and J ends, which lost 2 bases and 7 bases, there was a span of 8 bases. This CDR3 reads CASSYLRGGYTF. As DNA, the CDR3 is TGTGCCAGCAGTTACCTACGTGGTGGCTACACCTTC.

This chain connects TRBV20-1 to TRBJ2-5, with 7 bases fitting TRBD2. This CDR3 has 11 residues. Trimming removed 6 bases from V and 2 bases from J; junction bases left unmatched: 0. The V gene's germline CDR1 is DFQATT and CDR2 SNEGSKA (reference sequence). The CDR3 DNA reads TGCAGTGCCGGGGGGCAAGAGACCCAGTACTTC. This translates into CSAGGQETQYF.

The chain uses TRBV4-2 and TRBJ2-3; TRBD2 aligns across 8 bases. J was trimmed by 0 bases and V by 0 bases; bases with no gene match: 5. This CDR3 is 17 amino acids long. The germline V gene encodes CDR1 LGHNA and CDR2 YNFKEQ. The chain's CDR3 is CASSQDLAGGSTDTQYF. In DNA, the CDR3 is TGTGCCAGCAGCCAAGATCTCGCGGGGGGTAGCACAGATACGCAGTATTTT.

This chain connects TRBV7-9 to TRBJ2-1; 10 nucleotides line up with TRBD2. Germline CDR1 SEHNR, CDR2 FQNEAQ (reference sequence). This CDR3 region has 17 residues. V was clipped by 5 bases and J by 8 bases; unmatched bases: 15. In DNA, the CDR3 is TGTGCCAGCAGCGACACTATAAGAGCGGGAGGGCCAGATGAGCAGTTCTTC. Protein sequence: CASSDTIRAGGPDEQFF. Filled out from reference TRBV7-9 and TRBJ2-1, the complete variable domain reads DTGVSQNPRHKITKRGQNVTFRCDPISEHNRLYWYRQTLGQGPEFLTYFQNEAQLEKSRLLSDRFSAERPKGSFSTLEIQRTEQGDSAMYLCASSDTIRAGGPDEQFFGPGTRLTVL.

Here the CDR3 DNA reads TGTGCCAGCAGCTTGCTACAGGGGGCCGATAATCGCACAGATACGCAGTATTTT. Translation gives CASSLLQGADNRTDTQYF. The J gene is TRBJ2-3, the V gene TRBV5-8; 9 nucleotides line up with TRBD1. Germline values: CDR1 SGHTS, CDR2 YDEGEE. Trimming at V came to 1 base and at J to 1 base, leaving 10 bases not matched to a gene. CDR3 length: 18 amino acids.

V gene TRBV18 combines with J gene TRBJ1-1; 9 bases are shared with TRBD1. The CDR3 totals 14 residues. Germline assignment: CDR1 KGHSH and CDR2 LQKENI. J lost 5 bases, V lost 3 bases, and 4 bases had no gene match. CDR3 DNA: TGTGCCAGCTCACCTACAGGGGGCAAAACTGAAGCTTTCTTT. Translating it yields CASSPTGGKTEAFF. The variable domain in full, completed from reference TRBV18 and TRBJ1-1, reads NAGVMQNPRHLVRRRGQEARLRCSPMKGHSHVYWYRQLPEEGLKFMVYLQKENIIDESGMPKERFSAEFPKEGPSILRIQQVVRGDSAAYFCASSPTGGKTEAFFGQGTRLTVV.

The chain joins TRBV10-2 to TRBJ2-3; 13 bases match TRBD2. From germline, CDR1 is WSHSY and CDR2 SAAADI. With V trimmed by 5 bases and J by 6 bases, 2 bases remained unmatched. The CDR3 sequence is 14 residues long. CDR3 sequence: CASSWTSGGDTQYF. The CDR3 DNA reads as TGCGCCAGCAGTTGGACTAGCGGGGGTGATACGCAGTATTTT.

The chain is built from TRBV10-1 and TRBJ2-1, with D possibly matching TRBD1 (5 bases). CDR1 WNHNN and CDR2 SYGVQD come from the germline V gene (reference sequence). V was shortened by 3 bases and J by 11 bases, with 14 bases between the two germline ends. This CDR3 is built from 13 residues. DNA for the CDR3: TGCGCCAGCAGTGACTTCACGACAGATCAGCAGTTCTTC. Translation gives CASSDFTTDQQFF.

This rearrangement joins TRBV5-8 to TRBJ2-2; perhaps TRBD2 as D (6 bases). The ends were cut back, 5 bases at V and 3 bases at J, with 20 bases in the middle. The germline CDR1 and CDR2 sequences are SGHTS and YDEGEE. The CDR3 sequence is 17 residues long. The DNA for the CDR3 is TGTGCCAGCAGTCCTCAACCGGGACTTTCTTACACCGGGGAGCTGTTTTTT. Its translation: CASSPQPGLSYTGELFF.

The gene calls are TRBV9 and TRBJ1-2, with TRBD1 as a possible D gene (6 bases). V gave up 0 bases and J gave up 7 bases, with 7 bases separating them. Per germline, CDR1 SGDLS and CDR2 YYNGEE. The CDR3 runs 12 residues. In DNA, the CDR3 is TGTGCCAGCAGCGTAGTAGGGGGTGGCTACACCTTC. This encodes CASSVVGGGYTF.

The chain combines TRBV5-4 with TRBJ1-1, with D possibly being TRBD1 (5 bases). This CDR3 is 14 amino acids long. Looked up from germline, CDR1 is SGHNT and CDR2 is YYREEE (reference sequence). V lost 1 base to trimming and J lost 1 base, with 8 bases between them. The CDR3 sequence is CASSLLQGNTEAFF. CDR3 DNA: TGTGCCAGCAGCTTGCTTCAGGGGAACACTGAAGCTTTCTTT.

The rearrangement uses TRBV11-1 and TRBJ2-3; D is unclear. CDR1 SGHAT and CDR2 FQDESV come from the germline V gene (reference sequence). The CDR3 runs 14 residues. Trimming pared 0 bases from V and 3 bases from J, leaving 7 bases between. CDR3 sequence (DNA): TGTGCCAGCAGCTTAGCGTTAGGGACAGATACGCAGTATTTT. Translating it yields CASSLALGTDTQYF.

The chain recombines TRBV5-1 with TRBJ2-7; TRBD1 is a possible D gene (6 bases). V was shortened by 4 bases and J by 3 bases, with 11 bases between the two germline ends. Per germline, CDR1 SGHRS and CDR2 YFSETQ. There are 13 residues in the CDR3. In DNA, the CDR3 is TGCGCCAGCAGCACAGGGCCTGACTACGAGCAGTACTTC. This sequence encodes CASSTGPDYEQYF.

The V and J genes are TRBV7-8 and TRBJ1-1; TRBD1 agrees at 11 bases. This CDR3 has 16 amino acids. V trimming: 5 bases; J trimming: 0 bases; junction bases outside the gene matches: 5. The germline CDR1 and CDR2 sequences are SGHVS and FQNEAQ. The CDR3 here is CASSADRGPMNTEAFF. The CDR3 DNA reads as TGTGCCAGCAGCGCGGACAGGGGGCCTATGAACACTGAAGCTTTCTTT.

This clone was counted once. V usage is TRBV7-2 and J usage is TRBJ1-2; no clear D gene. Trimming took off 0 bases at V and 5 bases at J, with 7 bases between the two ends. The CDR3 extends over 13 amino acids. Germline V lookup: CDR1 SGHTA, CDR2 FQGNSA. CDR3 amino acids: CASSLAGGYGYTF. CDR3 sequence (DNA): TGTGCCAGCAGCTTAGCGGGAGGGTATGGCTACACCTTC.

This clone was seen just once. V is TRBV2 and J is TRBJ1-1; D ambiguous. V was pared by 8 bases and J by 8 bases, with 6 bases between. Germline CDR1 and CDR2: SNHLY and FYNNEI. The CDR3 contains 9 residues. CDR3 DNA sequence: TGTGCCAGCTCGCTGGAAGCTTTCTTT. Translating it yields CASSLEAFF. The full variable domain, with the rest looked up from reference TRBV2 and TRBJ1-1, is EPEVTQTPSHQVTQMGQEVILRCVPISNHLYFYWYRQILGQKVEFLVSFYNNEISEKSEIFDDQFSVERPDGSNFTLKIRSTKLEDSAMYFCASSLEAFFGQGTRLTVV.

The J gene is TRBJ2-5, the V gene TRBV5-1; D is undetermined. The CDR3 covers 12 residues. Germline values: CDR1 SGHRS, CDR2 YFSETQ. The ends were cut back, 4 bases at V and 2 bases at J, with 6 bases in the middle. The CDR3 sequence: CASSPGQETQYF. The CDR3 DNA sequence: TGCGCCAGCAGCCCCGGACAAGAGACCCAGTACTTC.

This chain links TRBV11-2 with TRBJ2-3; D not certain. The V end was cut by 6 bases, the J end by 2 bases, with 12 bases between. CDR3 size: 14 residues. Germline V gives CDR1 SGHAT, CDR2 FQNNGV. This CDR3 reads CASSIRPDTDTQYF. In DNA form, the CDR3 reads TGTGCCAGCAGTATCAGGCCCGACACAGATACGCAGTATTTT.

The CDR3 sequence: CASSEGGNSPLHF. The CDR3 bases are TGTGCCAGCAGTGAGGGGGGGAATTCACCCCTCCACTTT. The chain couples TRBV25-1 to TRBJ1-6; maybe TRBD1 (5 bases). CDR1 MGHDK and CDR2 SYGVNS come from the germline V gene. Trimming took 3 bases from V and 7 from J, leaving 7 bases between them. This CDR3 contains 13 residues.

The V and J genes are TRBV11-3 and TRBJ2-1; D is unresolved. V was cut by 2 bases and J by 3 bases, with 5 bases left in between. Germline V gene sequence: CDR1 SGHNT, CDR2 YENEEA. The CDR3 spans 13 residues. CDR3 sequence (DNA): TGTGCCAGCAGCTTAAACAGCTACAATGAGCAGTTCTTC. Protein sequence: CASSLNSYNEQFF. Full variable domain (outside the CDR3, taken from reference TRBV11-3 and TRBJ2-1): EAGVVQSPRYKIIEKKQPVAFWCNPISGHNTLYWYLQNLGQGPELLIRYENEEAVDDSQLPKDRFSAERLKGVDSTLKIQPAELGDSAVYLCASSLNSYNEQFFGPGTRLTVL.

The chain is built from TRBV27 and TRBJ1-1; no clear D gene. V dropped 1 base and J dropped 4 bases, with 10 bases sitting between them. There are 14 residues in the CDR3. Germline values: CDR1 MNHEY, CDR2 SMNVEV (reference sequence). Here the CDR3 DNA reads TGTGCCAGCAGTTTATTGGCCGACGGCACTGAAGCTTTCTTT. Translation gives CASSLLADGTEAFF.

The chain joins TRBV6-5 to TRBJ2-7; 9 bases are shared with TRBD2. CDR3 length: 15 residues. V lost 5 bases to trimming and J lost 5 bases; unmatched junction nucleotides: 10. CDR1 MNHEY and CDR2 SVGAGI come from the germline V gene. CDR3 residues: CASSPRWREGNEQYF. CDR3 DNA: TGTGCCAGCAGTCCCCGCTGGCGGGAGGGAAACGAGCAGTACTTC.

The chain's CDR3 is CASSPDSGTGPKPQHF. The CDR3 DNA is TGTGCCAGCAGCCCCGACTCCGGGACAGGGCCCAAGCCCCAGCATTTT. The chain is built from TRBV7-8 and TRBJ1-5; 9 bases line up with TRBD1. The V gene end was trimmed by 5 bases and the J gene end by 8 bases; junction bases not matched to a gene: 13. CDR1 and CDR2 (germline): SGHVS, FQNEAQ. CDR3 length: 16 amino acids.

The J gene is TRBJ1-2, the V gene TRBV9; D gene unclear. Germline assignment: CDR1 SGDLS and CDR2 YYNGEE. Trimming took off 0 bases at V and 7 bases at J, with 16 bases between the two ends. The CDR3 contains 15 residues. The CDR3 sequence: CASSVGPTGAGGYTF. CDR3 in DNA: TGTGCCAGCAGCGTAGGACCGACGGGAGCCGGTGGCTACACCTTC.

The chain is built from TRBV5-4 and TRBJ2-3; D unresolved. Trimming shortened V by 0 bases and J by 1 base, and 6 bases separated the two germline ends. Germline-derived CDR1 and CDR2 are SGHNT and YYREEE (reference sequence). This CDR3 is built from 14 residues. CDR3 nucleotides: TGTGCCAGCAGCTTGGAAAGGGGCACAGATACGCAGTATTTT. Its protein product is CASSLERGTDTQYF.

CDR3 bases: TGTGCCAGCTCACCTCCGAGGCTAGCGGGACCCTCCTCCTACAATGAGCAGTTCTTC. Its protein is CASSPPRLAGPSSYNEQFF. The rearrangement uses TRBV18 and TRBJ2-1, with 9 bases matching TRBD2. Losses at the gene ends were 3 bases for V and 0 bases for J; bases not matched to a gene: 12. CDR3 length: 19 amino acids. Per the germline V gene, CDR1 is KGHSH and CDR2 is LQKENI. Filled out from reference TRBV18 and TRBJ2-1, the complete variable domain reads NAGVMQNPRHLVRRRGQEARLRCSPMKGHSHVYWYRQLPEEGLKFMVYLQKENIIDESGMPKERFSAEFPKEGPSILRIQQVVRGDSAAYFCASSPPRLAGPSSYNEQFFGPGTRLTVL.